A single sample gave rise to the 3 T cell receptor beta chains below, sequenced in a study of regulatory T cells in long-lasting Graves disease (dated by TCRdb to the early 2020s). The sample's time point label, in plain terms: persistent/refractory GD, antithyroid drugs over 5 years with positive TRAb. For both TCR sequencing and RNA sequencing, RNA was extracted from PBMCs using TRIzol. Library preparation employed multiplex PCR. TCRdb records Illumina HiSeq 4000 as the sequencer. CDR3 regions were amplified by Arm-PCR with iRepertoire HTBI primers to construct TCR beta libraries. TCRdb reanalyzed the raw reads on its own, using fastp at Q25 for trimming and MiXCR for clone calling, and kept in-frame beta chains. Each CDR3 protein appears once, grouped with its most common genes and DNA. In all, the sample holds fewer than 400,000 distinct CDR3 sequences, and around 20% of those were seen once. The ten most abundant clones make up about 20% of the sample.

This specimen consisted of peripheral blood mononuclear cells (PBMCs), obtained when the disease was refractory, from a patient treated with antithyroid drugs. The receptors stem from a female donor with Graves disease.

In this sample, this clonotype turned up a few times. The rearrangement uses TRBV6-1 and TRBJ2-2; 8 nucleotides match TRBD2. This CDR3 has 16 residues. Germline lookup yields CDR1 MNHNS and CDR2 SASEGT. Germline trimming cut 6 bases from V and 7 bases from J; bases unmatched to any gene: 13. CDR3 amino acids: CASSPEPSGLYGELFF. CDR3 bases: TGTGCCAGCAGCCCAGAGCCTAGCGGGTTGTACGGGGAGCTGTTTTTT.

As for this clonotype: A much larger clone lies one base from this, so it may be a read error. The V gene is TRBV20-1, the J gene TRBJ2-5; TRBD2 might be the D (6 bases). Germline values: CDR1 DFQATT, CDR2 SNEGSKA (reference sequence). CDR3 length equals 14 residues. Trimming left V 5 bases short and J 5 bases short, with 18 bases between. The CDR3 sequence is CSASELAESETQYF. For the CDR3, the DNA is TGCAGTGCTTCCGAACTAGCAGAGTCCGAGACCCAGTACTTC.

This clonotype was seen more than once but under ten times. The chain joins TRBV9 to TRBJ2-7; D might be TRBD1 (6 bases). The CDR3 contains 15 residues. V was trimmed by 0 bases and J by 1 base, leaving 11 bases between them. Germline V gene lookup returns CDR1 SGDLS and CDR2 YYNGEE. Here the CDR3 reads CASSVVLGQSYEQYF. The CDR3 DNA reads TGTGCCAGCAGCGTAGTCCTCGGACAGTCCTACGAGCAGTACTTC. The full variable domain, completed using reference TRBV9 and TRBJ2-7, is DSGVTQTPKHLITATGQRVTLRCSPRSGDLSVYWYQQSLDQGLQFLIQYYNGEERAKGNILERFSAQQFPDLHSELNLSSLELGDSALYFCASSVVLGQSYEQYFGPGTRLTVT.